Shown below are 7 T cell receptor beta chains from a single sample sequenced in a study of control samples from healthy donors and cancer patients (dated by TCRdb to 2020 to 2021). Libraries came from the immunoSEQ multiplex PCR assay. The source is immuneACCESS, and TCRdb retained only in-frame sequences with V and J called. Part of the clones is not carried over; for the studies checked, unresolved V genes explain less than half of this, and the remainder is unexplained. In all, the sample holds around 72,000 clones, and over 65% of those were seen once. The ten biggest clones cover approximately 15% of the sample. Sample: blood. Source of these receptors: a man in his fifties or sixties in good health.

The V gene is TRBV5-1, the J gene TRBJ2-1, with D tentatively TRBD1 (5 bases). Germline loops: CDR1 SGHRS, CDR2 YFSETQ. The CDR3 extends over 14 amino acids. Trimming took off 0 bases at V and 8 bases at J, with 12 bases between the two ends. Here the CDR3 DNA reads TGCGCCAGCAGCTTGGAGGGCAGGGTTTATGAGCAGTTCTTC. Its translation is CASSLEGRVYEQFF.

The V gene is TRBV15, the J gene TRBJ2-7; TRBD2 is a possible D gene (6 bases). Germline CDR1 reads LNHNV; CDR2 reads YYDKDF (reference sequence). The CDR3 has 17 amino acids. V was shortened by 5 bases and J by 3 bases, with 23 bases between the two germline ends. The CDR3 DNA sequence: TGTGCCACCAGCCCAGGGCGGGGAGCCGACAAAAACTACGAGCAGTACTTC. This codes for CATSPGRGADKNYEQYF.

The V gene is TRBV30, the J gene TRBJ1-5; 7 nucleotides align to TRBD1. The V and J ends lost 2 bases and 5 bases, in that order; junction bases with no gene match: 3. Looked up from germline, CDR1 is GTSNPN and CDR2 is SVGIG (reference sequence). This CDR3 is built from 13 residues. Here the CDR3 reads CAWSRDSYQPQHF. The DNA of the CDR3 is TGTGCCTGGAGTAGGGACAGTTATCAGCCCCAGCATTTT. Full variable domain (remainder filled in from reference TRBV30 and TRBJ1-5): SQTIHQWPATLVQPVGSPLSLECTVEGTSNPNLYWYRQAAGRGLQLLFYSVGIGQISSEVPQNLSASRPQDRQFILSSKKLLLSDSGFYLCAWSRDSYQPQHFGDGTRLSIL.

This chain joins TRBV28 and TRBJ2-1; D remains unclear. CDR1 and CDR2 from the germline V gene are MDHEN and SYDVKM. The CDR3 extends over 17 amino acids. The V gene lost 5 bases and the J gene lost 0 bases, with 17 bases spanning the gap. The CDR3 bases are TGTGCCAGCAGTCCTCTATCTGGTCTGGCCTCCTACAATGAGCAGTTCTTC. This codes for CASSPLSGLASYNEQFF.

The J gene is TRBJ2-2, the V gene TRBV14; D might be TRBD2 (6 bases). Trimming pared 3 bases from V and 2 bases from J, leaving 10 bases between. The germline CDR1 and CDR2 sequences are SGHDN and FVKESK. There are 15 residues in the CDR3. The CDR3 spells CASSHVSGNTGELFF. The CDR3 nucleotides read TGTGCCAGCAGCCACGTTAGCGGAAACACCGGGGAGCTGTTTTTT. The full variable domain, rest sourced from reference TRBV14 and TRBJ2-2, is EAGVTQFPSHSVIEKGQTVTLRCDPISGHDNLYWYRRVMGKEIKFLLHFVKESKQDESGMPNNRFLAERTGGTYSTLKVQPAELEDSGVYFCASSHVSGNTGELFFGEGSRLTVL.

This chain links TRBV9 with TRBJ2-1; TRBD2 agrees at 9 bases. Per the germline V gene, CDR1 is SGDLS and CDR2 is YYNGEE. V lost 7 bases and J lost 8; bases outside the gene matches: 7. This CDR3 comprises 13 residues. DNA of the CDR3: TGTGCCAGCGCGGGAGGGCCTGTCGATGAGCAGTTCTTC. Its protein product is CASAGGPVDEQFF.

The chain recombines TRBV19 with TRBJ2-1; 8 bases are shared with TRBD1. Germline loops: CDR1 LNHDA, CDR2 SQIVND (reference sequence). This CDR3 region has 15 residues. Losses at the gene ends were 7 bases for V and 6 bases for J; bases not matched to a gene: 11. CDR3 residues: CASTTTGTGGNEQFF. In nucleotides, the CDR3 is TGTGCCAGTACTACCACCGGGACAGGAGGCAATGAGCAGTTCTTC.